The 30 T cell receptor beta chains given below trace back to one sample, sequenced in a study of response to subunit inactivated influenza vaccine. In TCRdb, the RT-PCR reads were re-called with MiXCR into one record per CDR3 protein. The sample gives 400,000 to 550,000 distinct CDR3 sequences, about 25% of which show up once; approximately 2% is in the top ten. Sequencing was performed on CD4+ T cells sorted from PBMCs, taken more than 4 days after vaccination. Receptor source: a middle-aged man who received an inactivated influenza vaccine.

This clonotype has just a few counts. The chain recombines TRBV27 with TRBJ2-5, with D maybe TRBD1 (5 bases). V lost 3 bases and J lost 2, with 10 bases in between. CDR1 and CDR2 (germline): MNHEY, SMNVEV (reference sequence). CDR3 length: 14 amino acids. CDR3 bases: TGTGCCAGCAGTTTTTCAGGGAAACAAGAGACCCAGTACTTC. The encoded protein is CASSFSGKQETQYF.

This clonotype turned up a few times. This chain uses TRBV27 with TRBJ2-1; D is undetermined. Germline V lookup: CDR1 MNHEY, CDR2 SMNVEV (reference sequence). The V and J ends lost 2 bases and 5 bases respectively, with 10 bases between them. The CDR3 is made up of 14 amino acids. CDR3 nucleotide sequence: TGTGCCAGCAGTTTAGCCCAGCCAAACAATGAGCAGTTCTTC. Its translation is CASSLAQPNNEQFF.

The CDR3 coding sequence is TGCAGTGCTAGACGGGGCGGCCAGCCCCAGCATTTT. Translation gives CSARRGGQPQHF. This chain connects TRBV20-1 to TRBJ1-5; the D gene is possibly TRBD1 (5 bases). The V end was cut by 2 bases, the J end by 7 bases, with 9 bases between. The CDR3 is 12 amino acids. Germline lookup yields CDR1 DFQATT and CDR2 SNEGSKA (reference sequence).

V gene TRBV20-1 combines with J gene TRBJ2-7; 10 nucleotides line up with TRBD2. Germline trimming cut 1 base from V and 5 bases from J; bases unmatched to any gene: 5. This CDR3 region has 14 residues. In germline, CDR1 is DFQATT, CDR2 SNEGSKA (reference sequence). Here the CDR3 reads CSARGASGRNEQYF. The CDR3, as DNA: TGCAGTGCTAGAGGAGCTAGCGGGAGAAACGAGCAGTACTTC.

The chain combines TRBV20-1 with TRBJ2-1, with TRBD1 matching over 8 bases. Unmatched junction bases numbered 4, after V lost 5 bases and J lost 7 bases. Germline V lookup: CDR1 DFQATT, CDR2 SNEGSKA (reference sequence). The CDR3 is 12 amino acids. CDR3 bases: TGCAGTGCTCCTAACAGGGGGAATGAGCAGTTCTTC. This gives the protein CSAPNRGNEQFF.

The rearrangement joins TRBV18 to TRBJ2-3; D may be TRBD2 (5 bases). Per germline, CDR1 KGHSH and CDR2 LQKENI. The CDR3 extends over 14 amino acids. The V gene lost 2 bases and the J gene lost 4 bases, with 10 bases spanning the gap. The CDR3 spells CASSPNGGPDTQYF. The CDR3 DNA is TGTGCCAGCTCACCAAACGGCGGGCCAGATACGCAGTATTTT.

V and J are TRBV4-1 and TRBJ2-7, with D perhaps matching TRBD2 (5 bases). V lost 1 base to trimming and J lost 3 bases, with 10 bases between them. The V gene's germline CDR1 is MGHRA and CDR2 YSYEKL. The CDR3 extends over 14 amino acids. CDR3 DNA sequence: TGCGCCAGCAGCCAAGCCCCGGGGTTCTACGAGCAGTACTTC. It yields the protein CASSQAPGFYEQYF.

This clonotype was observed a few times. This chain links TRBV20-1 with TRBJ2-7, with D uncertain. CDR1 is DFQATT and CDR2 is SNEGSKA in the germline V gene (reference sequence). Trimming took off 8 bases at V and 5 bases at J, with 13 bases between the two ends. This CDR3 comprises 11 residues. CDR3 sequence: CSPNNVDEQYF. The DNA of the CDR3 is TGCAGTCCGAACAACGTAGACGAGCAGTACTTC.

V and J are TRBV29-1 and TRBJ2-3; no definite D call. V was cut by 3 bases and J by 0 bases, with 16 bases left in between. The CDR3 is made up of 16 amino acids. In germline, CDR1 is SQVTM, CDR2 ANQGSEA. CDR3 in amino acids: CSVDFSTGISTDTQYF. The CDR3 nucleotides read TGCAGCGTTGATTTCTCTACTGGGATAAGCACAGATACGCAGTATTTT.

This clonotype has ten or more counts. This chain connects TRBV20-1 to TRBJ2-2; tentative D call: TRBD2 (6 bases). The germline gives CDR1 DFQATT, CDR2 SNEGSKA (reference sequence). Between the trimmed V and J ends, which lost 0 bases and 4 bases, there was a span of 9 bases. The CDR3 sequence is 14 residues long. Written as DNA, the CDR3 is TGCAGTGCTAGAGAGGGAGGTGGCACCGGGGAGCTGTTTTTT. This codes for CSAREGGGTGELFF.

This clonotype was found once. The gene calls are TRBV19 and TRBJ2-3; 7 positions agree with TRBD1. V shed 3 bases, J shed 2 bases, and the junction held 8 bases outside the gene matches. Germline V gives CDR1 LNHDA, CDR2 SQIVND (reference sequence). The CDR3 totals 16 residues. CDR3 sequence: CASSISRGIHTDTQYF. DNA of the CDR3: TGTGCCAGTAGTATTTCCAGGGGGATTCACACAGATACGCAGTATTTT.

The chain is built from TRBV5-1 and TRBJ2-5; 10 nucleotides match TRBD1. The CDR3 spans 15 residues. Germline V gene sequence: CDR1 SGHRS, CDR2 YFSETQ. With V trimmed by 4 bases and J by 1 base, 4 bases remained unmatched. As DNA, the CDR3 is TGCGCCAGCAGCCGGGACAGGGGTTTCCAAGAGACCCAGTACTTC. It codes for CASSRDRGFQETQYF.

The CDR3 coding sequence is TGTGCCAGCAGCCAAGATAGGGGGCGCTTTGACTATGGCTACACCTTC. It specifies CASSQDRGRFDYGYTF. This chain links TRBV4-2 with TRBJ1-2; 7 bases agree with TRBD1. The CDR3 is 16 amino acids. The germline gives CDR1 LGHNA, CDR2 YNFKEQ. After removal of 0 bases from V and 3 bases from J, the junction contained 7 bases not matched to a gene.

This clonotype came up a few times. The chain links TRBV20-1 to TRBJ1-1; TRBD1 is a possible D gene (5 bases). Germline-derived CDR1 and CDR2 are DFQATT and SNEGSKA (reference sequence). The CDR3 covers 13 residues. Trimming removed 4 bases from V and 9 bases from J, with 18 bases in between. Written as DNA, the CDR3 is TGCAGTGCTACACTACCCCTCCGGGGGAAAGCTTTCTTT. Amino acids: CSATLPLRGKAFF.

This chain joins TRBV10-1 and TRBJ2-5; possible D gene TRBD2, 6 bases. This CDR3 contains 14 residues. V lost 2 bases to trimming and J lost 5 bases, with 12 bases between them. Germline CDR1 and CDR2: WNHNN and SYGVQD (reference sequence). The CDR3 sequence: CASSEGDFHETQYF. CDR3 DNA sequence: TGCGCCAGCAGTGAGGGGGACTTCCACGAGACCCAGTACTTC.

In its sample, this clonotype was seen a few times. The chain recombines TRBV5-1 with TRBJ2-1, with TRBD1 matching 9 bases. Germline lookup yields CDR1 SGHRS and CDR2 YFSETQ. The CDR3 is made up of 15 amino acids. V lost 1 base to trimming and J lost 6 bases; unmatched junction nucleotides: 5. The CDR3 region is CASSLPGQGSNEQFF. Written as DNA, the CDR3 is TGCGCCAGCAGCTTGCCCGGACAGGGGAGCAATGAGCAGTTCTTC.

In this sample, this clonotype turned up a few times. The genes are TRBV4-2 and TRBJ2-7; D is unclear. Deletions cut 5 bases from V and 7 bases from J, with 12 bases between. This CDR3 spans 12 amino acids. Germline CDR1 is LGHNA and CDR2 is YNFKEQ. The CDR3 is CASSWVGREQYF. The CDR3 nucleotides are TGTGCCAGCAGCTGGGTGGGCAGGGAGCAGTACTTC.

This clonotype showed up just a few times. The V call is TRBV7-2, the J call TRBJ2-7; weak D call: TRBD2 (7 bases). Germline CDR1 reads SGHTA; CDR2 reads FQGNSA. This CDR3 is built from 15 residues. V was cut by 0 bases and J by 3 bases, with 12 bases left in between. CDR3 DNA: TGTGCCAGCAGCTTAGCGTTTAGGGGGGGCTACGAGCAGTACTTC. Encoded protein: CASSLAFRGGYEQYF.

The chain has TRBV7-2 and TRBJ2-7; no reliable D call. CDR3 length: 14 amino acids. Germline assignment: CDR1 SGHTA and CDR2 FQGNSA. V gave up 1 base and J gave up 6 bases, with 13 bases separating them. CDR3 in DNA: TGTGCCAGCAGCTTAGGCGACGCCGTGTCCGAGCAGTACTTC. This gives the protein CASSLGDAVSEQYF.

This chain joins TRBV12-3 or TRBV12-4 and TRBJ2-3, with a tentative D call TRBD2 (7 bases). CDR3 length equals 14 residues. The V gene lost 6 bases and the J gene lost 4 bases, with 14 bases spanning the gap. In DNA form, the CDR3 reads TGTGCCAGCAGGGCCTCGGGGGGCGCAGATACGCAGTATTTT. Translation gives CASRASGGADTQYF.

This clonotype was observed a handful of times. The V gene is TRBV5-1, the J gene TRBJ2-5; TRBD1 agrees at 7 bases. V shed 4 bases, J shed 5 bases, and the junction held 8 bases outside the gene matches. The CDR3 sequence is 14 residues long. Germline V gives CDR1 SGHRS, CDR2 YFSETQ. DNA of the CDR3: TGCGCCAGCAGCGACCAGGGACAGAGGGAGACCCAGTACTTC. Its protein is CASSDQGQRETQYF.

In this sample, this clonotype turned up a few times. CDR3 in DNA: TGTGCCAGCTCACCATCGCAGGACAGGACCTACAATGAGCAGTTCTTC. It encodes CASSPSQDRTYNEQFF. The chain carries TRBV18 and TRBJ2-1, with 7 bases that match TRBD1. The CDR3 consists of 16 residues. Germline V gene data show CDR1 as KGHSH and CDR2 as LQKENI. Trimming at V came to 2 bases and at J to 2 bases, leaving 6 bases not matched to a gene.

The CDR3 sequence: CATSDQGQTNTGELFF. Written as DNA, the CDR3 is TGTGCCACCAGTGACCAGGGACAGACGAACACCGGGGAGCTGTTTTTT. The chain recombines TRBV24-1 with TRBJ2-2, with 7 bases fitting TRBD1. J was trimmed by 0 bases and V by 4 bases; bases with no gene match: 4. Germline-derived CDR1 and CDR2 are KGHDR and SFDVKD. The CDR3 consists of 16 residues.

This clonotype showed up just a few times. The CDR3: CASSVDPATEAFF. The DNA of the CDR3 is TGTGCCAGCAGCGTAGATCCGGCGACTGAAGCTTTCTTT. The chain combines TRBV9 with TRBJ1-1; the D is unclear. CDR1 and CDR2 (germline): SGDLS, YYNGEE. The V gene lost 0 bases and the J gene lost 5 bases, with 8 bases spanning the gap. This CDR3 spans 13 amino acids.

This clonotype has more than one count but fewer than ten. The chain uses TRBV7-2 and TRBJ2-7, with D maybe TRBD2 (5 bases). Germline V lookup: CDR1 SGHTA, CDR2 FQGNSA. CDR3 length equals 15 residues. Deletions cut 4 bases from V and 4 bases from J, with 17 bases between. The chain's CDR3 is CASSSSSRGWYEQYF. In nucleotides, the CDR3 is TGTGCCAGCAGCTCTTCCTCTAGAGGGTGGTACGAGCAGTACTTC.

The chain combines TRBV20-1 with TRBJ2-1, with 8 positions matching TRBD2. CDR1 is DFQATT, CDR2 SNEGSKA, per germline (reference sequence). This CDR3 is built from 14 residues. The junction had 10 bases not matched to a gene; V was cut back by 3 bases and J by 9 bases. The CDR3 loop reads CSAREGSGGAEQFF. CDR3 DNA: TGCAGTGCTAGGGAGGGAAGCGGGGGAGCTGAGCAGTTCTTC.

The rearrangement links TRBV5-1 to TRBJ1-1; 7 bases align to TRBD1. Germline V gives CDR1 SGHRS, CDR2 YFSETQ. CDR3 length: 16 amino acids. Losses at the gene ends were 3 bases for V and 1 base for J; bases not matched to a gene: 9. CDR3 coding DNA: TGCGCCAGCAGCTCGATCCCGGGACAGCCGAACACTGAAGCTTTCTTT. Translated: CASSSIPGQPNTEAFF.

The chain links TRBV20-1 to TRBJ2-1, with D maybe TRBD1 (6 bases). Trimming took 4 bases from V and 8 from J, leaving 18 bases between them. Looked up from germline, CDR1 is DFQATT and CDR2 is SNEGSKA (reference sequence). The CDR3 is made up of 14 amino acids. CDR3 nucleotides: TGCAGTGCTATTTCCTTGGACAGCCTTCATGAGCAGTTCTTC. Translating it yields CSAISLDSLHEQFF.

The chain joins TRBV7-2 to TRBJ2-3; no clear D. The CDR3 runs 13 residues. Germline V gives CDR1 SGHTA, CDR2 FQGNSA. V was cut by 4 bases and J by 9 bases, with 14 bases left in between. Here the CDR3 reads CASSSRRLGTQYF. DNA of the CDR3: TGTGCCAGCAGCTCAAGACGGCTCGGGACGCAGTATTTT.

The table lists this clonotype with a count of one. The chain recombines TRBV5-1 with TRBJ1-1; weak D call: TRBD1 (6 bases). The V and J ends lost 0 bases and 6 bases respectively, with 18 bases between them. The CDR3 is 16 residues long. From germline, CDR1 is SGHRS and CDR2 YFSETQ. The CDR3 coding sequence is TGCGCCAGCAGCTTGGCCGGGGGGGGCGCGTCCCCTGAAGCTTTCTTT. Its translation is CASSLAGGGASPEAFF.